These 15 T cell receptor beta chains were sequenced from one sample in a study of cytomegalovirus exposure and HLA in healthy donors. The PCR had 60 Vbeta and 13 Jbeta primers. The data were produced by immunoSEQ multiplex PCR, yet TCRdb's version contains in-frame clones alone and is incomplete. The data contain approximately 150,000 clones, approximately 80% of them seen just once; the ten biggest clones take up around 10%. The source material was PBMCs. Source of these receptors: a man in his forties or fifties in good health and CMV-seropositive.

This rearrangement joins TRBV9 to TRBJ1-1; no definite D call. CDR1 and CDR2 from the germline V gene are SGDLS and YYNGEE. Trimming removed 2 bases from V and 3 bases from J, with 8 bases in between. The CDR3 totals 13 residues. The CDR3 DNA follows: TGTGCCAGCAGCGTTTCTGCGGACACTGAAGCTTTCTTT. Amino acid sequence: CASSVSADTEAFF.

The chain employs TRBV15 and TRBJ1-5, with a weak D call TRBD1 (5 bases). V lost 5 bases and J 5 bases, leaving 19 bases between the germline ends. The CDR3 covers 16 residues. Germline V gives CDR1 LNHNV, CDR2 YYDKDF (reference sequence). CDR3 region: CATSRPGGLSDQPQHF. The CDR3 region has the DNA TGTGCCACCAGCCGTCCCGGGGGACTGAGTGATCAGCCCCAGCATTTT.

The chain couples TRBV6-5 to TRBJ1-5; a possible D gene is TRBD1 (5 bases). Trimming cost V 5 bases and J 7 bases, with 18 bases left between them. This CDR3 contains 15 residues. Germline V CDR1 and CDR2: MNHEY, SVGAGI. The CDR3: CASSRGGRGGQPQHF. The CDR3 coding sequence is TGTGCCAGCAGTCGGGGCGGTAGGGGAGGCCAGCCCCAGCATTTT.

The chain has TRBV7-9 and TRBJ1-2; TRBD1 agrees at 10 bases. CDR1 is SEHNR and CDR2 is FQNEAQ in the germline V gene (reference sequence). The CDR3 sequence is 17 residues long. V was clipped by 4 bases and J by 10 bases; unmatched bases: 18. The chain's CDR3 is CASSSGGTGEPHRIYTF. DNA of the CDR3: TGTGCCAGCAGCTCGGGGGGGACAGGGGAGCCCCACCGGATCTACACCTTC.

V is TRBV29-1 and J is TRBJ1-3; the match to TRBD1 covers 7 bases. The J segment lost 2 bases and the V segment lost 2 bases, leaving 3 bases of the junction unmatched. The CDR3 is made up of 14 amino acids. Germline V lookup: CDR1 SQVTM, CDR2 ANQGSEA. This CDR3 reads CSVETGTAGNTIYF. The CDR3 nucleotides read TGCAGCGTTGAAACCGGGACAGCTGGAAACACCATATATTTT.

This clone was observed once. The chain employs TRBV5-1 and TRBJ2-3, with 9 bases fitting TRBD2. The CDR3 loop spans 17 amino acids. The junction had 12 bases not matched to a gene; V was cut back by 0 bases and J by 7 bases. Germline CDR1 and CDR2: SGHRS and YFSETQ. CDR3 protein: CASSLALSGGTQHTQYF. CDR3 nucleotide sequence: TGCGCCAGCAGCTTGGCACTTAGCGGGGGAACTCAGCATACGCAGTATTTT.

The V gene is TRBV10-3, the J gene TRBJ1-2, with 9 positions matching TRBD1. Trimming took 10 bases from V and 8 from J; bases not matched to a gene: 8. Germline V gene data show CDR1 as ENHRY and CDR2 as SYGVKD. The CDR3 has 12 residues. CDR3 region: CATTGGGGGYTF. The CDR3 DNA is TGTGCCACGACAGGGGGAGGTGGGGGCTACACCTTC.

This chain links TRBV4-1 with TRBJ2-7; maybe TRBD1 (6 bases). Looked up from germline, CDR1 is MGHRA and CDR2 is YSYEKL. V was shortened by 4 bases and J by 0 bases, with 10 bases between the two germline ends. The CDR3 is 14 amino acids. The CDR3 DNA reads TGCGCCAGCAGCCCTCGGGACAACTCCTACGAGCAGTACTTC. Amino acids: CASSPRDNSYEQYF.

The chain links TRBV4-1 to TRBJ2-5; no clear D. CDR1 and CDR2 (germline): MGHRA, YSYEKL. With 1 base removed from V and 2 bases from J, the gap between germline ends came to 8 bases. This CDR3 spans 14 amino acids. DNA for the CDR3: TGCGCCAGCAGCCAAGTGGGCAGACAAGAGACCCAGTACTTC. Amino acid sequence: CASSQVGRQETQYF.

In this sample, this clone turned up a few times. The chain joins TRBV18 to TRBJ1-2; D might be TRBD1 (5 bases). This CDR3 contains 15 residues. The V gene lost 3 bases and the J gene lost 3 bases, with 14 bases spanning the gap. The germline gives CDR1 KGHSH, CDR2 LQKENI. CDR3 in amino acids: CASSPQRQGDYGYTF. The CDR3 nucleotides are TGTGCCAGCTCACCCCAAAGGCAGGGCGACTATGGCTACACCTTC.

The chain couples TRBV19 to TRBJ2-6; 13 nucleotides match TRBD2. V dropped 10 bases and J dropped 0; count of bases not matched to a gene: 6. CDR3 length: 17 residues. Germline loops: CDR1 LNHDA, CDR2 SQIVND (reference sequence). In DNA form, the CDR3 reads TGTGCCACCTCTGGACTAGCGGGAGTCTCTGGGGCCAACGTCCTGACTTTC. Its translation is CATSGLAGVSGANVLTF.

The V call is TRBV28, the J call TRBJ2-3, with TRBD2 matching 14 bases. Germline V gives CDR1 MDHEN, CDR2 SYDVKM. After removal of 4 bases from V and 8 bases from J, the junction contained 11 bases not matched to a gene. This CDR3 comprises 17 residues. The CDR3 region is CASSSTQTSGGAATQYF. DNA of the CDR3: TGTGCCAGCAGTTCTACCCAGACTAGCGGGGGGGCAGCTACGCAGTATTTT.

CDR3 nucleotides: TGTGCCAGCAGCCAAAAAAGGGGGTTCACAGATACGCAGTATTTT. Its translation: CASSQKRGFTDTQYF. V gene TRBV9 combines with J gene TRBJ2-3; a possible D gene is TRBD1 (6 bases). The CDR3 is 15 amino acids. Per germline, CDR1 SGDLS and CDR2 YYNGEE. Trimming left V 4 bases short and J 2 bases short, with 14 bases between.

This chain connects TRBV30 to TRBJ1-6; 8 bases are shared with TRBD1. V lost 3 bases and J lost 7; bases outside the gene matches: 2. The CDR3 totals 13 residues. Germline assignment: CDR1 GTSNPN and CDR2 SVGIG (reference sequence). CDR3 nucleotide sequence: TGTGCCTGGAGGCAGGGGGCAAATTCACCCCTCCACTTT. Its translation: CAWRQGANSPLHF.

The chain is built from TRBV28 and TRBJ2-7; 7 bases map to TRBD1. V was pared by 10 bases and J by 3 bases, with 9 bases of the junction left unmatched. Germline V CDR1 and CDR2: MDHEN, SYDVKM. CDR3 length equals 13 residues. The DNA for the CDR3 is TGTGCCACCAGGGACAGCGGACACTACGAGCAGTACTTC. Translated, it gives CATRDSGHYEQYF.